Below, 20 T cell receptor beta chains from the same sample are listed, as sequenced in a study of T cells in women clearing cervical HPV infection. The data were produced by immunoSEQ multiplex PCR, yet TCRdb's version contains in-frame clones alone and is incomplete. This repertoire includes some 23,000 clones. The sample consisted of blood buffy coat. These TCRs come from a woman between 18 and 70 years old with a cervical HPV16 infection that either progressed to CIN3+ or cleared (not recorded which).

Worth noting for this clone: The CDR3 end lies 3 residues beyond the end of the read and is filled in from the germline J gene. The V gene is TRBV11-3, the J gene TRBJ2-3; perhaps TRBD2 as D (6 bases). The CDR3 extends over 12 amino acids. Germline loops: CDR1 SGHNT, CDR2 YENEEA. The CDR3 loop reads CASAPSEETQYF. Incomplete CDR3 DNA: TGTGCCAGCGCCCCTAGCGAGGAGACG.

On this clone: With the read ending 3 residues before the CDR3 end, the germline J gene is used to fill in that end. The chain is built from TRBV29-1 and TRBJ1-1, with 7 bases aligning to TRBD1. The CDR3 contains 14 residues. Losses at the gene ends were 4 bases for V and 6 bases for J; bases not matched to a gene: 11. The germline V gene encodes CDR1 SQVTM and CDR2 ANQGSEA. CDR3 bases read: TGCAGCGTTGGGAAAGACAGGGTAGGCGCTGAA. Translated, it gives CSVGKDRVGAE. The whole CDR3 protein is CSVGKDRVGAEAFF.

The CDR3 protein is CASKVRSGNTIYF. CDR3 bases read: TGTGCCAGTAAGGTCCGCTCTGGAAACACC. The V call is TRBV19, the J call TRBJ1-3; D is uncertain. The read halts 3 residues ahead of the CDR3 end, with the missing end drawn from the germline J gene. Per germline, CDR1 LNHDA and CDR2 SQIVND (reference sequence). The V and J ends lost 7 bases and 0 bases respectively, with 7 bases between them. The CDR3 is 13 amino acids.

Note on this clone: The CDR3 is cut off 3 residues early in the read; its end comes from the germline J gene. This chain links TRBV10-3 with TRBJ2-6; D uncertain. Germline V gives CDR1 ENHRY, CDR2 SYGVKD. This CDR3 spans 14 amino acids. Trimming left V 6 bases short and J 2 bases short, with 8 bases between. Partial CDR3 DNA: TGTGCCATCAGAGACATAACTGGGGCCAACGTC. This sequence encodes CAIRDITGANV. The entire CDR3 is CAIRDITGANVLTF.

Here the CDR3 reads CASSFQQTNTGELFF. The DNA read from the CDR3 is TGCGCCAGCAGCTTCCAACAGACGAACACCGGGGAG. This chain uses TRBV5-1 with TRBJ2-2; D is unresolved. The read ends 3 residues before the CDR3 terminus; that terminus is restored from the germline J gene. Looked up from germline, CDR1 is SGHRS and CDR2 is YFSETQ. The CDR3 length is 15 residues. The V end lost 2 bases, the J end lost 0 bases, and 8 bases lay between the germline ends.

About this clone: The read ends 3 residues before the CDR3 terminus; that terminus is restored from the germline J gene. V gene TRBV7-8 combines with J gene TRBJ1-6; 11 bases map to TRBD1. Unmatched junction bases numbered 3, after V lost 5 bases and J lost 0 bases. Germline CDR1 and CDR2: SGHVS and FQNEAQ. The CDR3 loop spans 17 amino acids. This CDR3 is CASSRTGGSSYNSPLHF. The CDR3 DNA, read in part, is TGTGCCAGCAGCAGGACAGGGGGCAGCTCCTATAATTCACCC.

In regard to this clone: The CDR3 extends 3 residues past the end of the read, so its final part is completed from the germline J gene. The rearrangement joins TRBV11-3 to TRBJ2-5; no clear D gene. Germline values: CDR1 SGHNT, CDR2 YENEEA. The V gene lost 1 base and the J gene lost 4 bases, with 10 bases spanning the gap. The CDR3 loop spans 14 amino acids. The sequenced part of the CDR3 DNA is TGTGCCAGCAGCTTAGCTCGCGTTGGAGAGACC. Its translation is CASSLARVGET. The entire CDR3 sequence reads CASSLARVGETQYF.

As concerns this clone: The CDR3 is cut off 3 residues early in the read; its end comes from the germline J gene. The chain combines TRBV2 with TRBJ1-4, with TRBD1 as a possible D gene (6 bases). Trimming left V 2 bases short and J 8 bases short, with 21 bases between. From germline, CDR1 is SNHLY and CDR2 FYNNEI. This CDR3 region has 17 residues. The CDR3 region is CASSELEDSPFKEKLFF. The covered CDR3 bases are TGTGCCAGCAGTGAACTTGAGGACAGTCCTTTCAAGGAAAAA.

In the case of this clone: The read terminates 3 residues before the CDR3 end, so the remaining end is supplied by the germline J gene. The V gene is TRBV29-1, the J gene TRBJ1-1; D may be TRBD1 (6 bases). Germline V lookup: CDR1 SQVTM, CDR2 ANQGSEA. The CDR3 extends over 15 amino acids. This CDR3 reads CSVVVPLTGTLRAFF. Incomplete CDR3 DNA: TGCAGCGTTGTTGTTCCACTTACAGGGACCCTTAGG.

As to this clone: The read ends 3 residues before the CDR3 terminus; that terminus is restored from the germline J gene. The chain has TRBV5-1 and TRBJ2-1, with 10 bases fitting TRBD1. This CDR3 region has 15 residues. CDR1 SGHRS and CDR2 YFSETQ come from the germline V gene. V gave up 5 bases and J gave up 3 bases; unmatched junction bases: 5. The DNA read from the CDR3 is TGCGCCAGCAGGTTCGGGACAGGGGACTACAATGAG. It is translated as CASRFGTGDYNE. The entire CDR3 sequence reads CASRFGTGDYNEQFF. The complete variable domain, with remaining parts taken from reference TRBV5-1 and TRBJ2-1, reads KAGVTQTPRYLIKTRGQQVTLSCSPISGHRSVSWYQQTPGQGLQFLFEYFSETQRNKGNFPGRFSGRQFSNSRSEMNVSTLELGDSALYLCASRFGTGDYNEQFFGPGTRLTVL.

A word on this clone: The read ends 3 residues before the CDR3 terminus; that terminus is restored from the germline J gene. This chain joins TRBV2 and TRBJ2-1, with 7 bases lining up with TRBD1. The germline V gene encodes CDR1 SNHLY and CDR2 FYNNEI. Trimming took 8 bases from V and 4 from J; bases not matched to a gene: 5. This CDR3 has 13 residues. The CDR3 reads CASSQGSYNEQFF. The part of the CDR3 DNA that was read is TGTGCCAGCTCACAGGGGAGTTACAATGAG.

In regard to this clone: The read is 3 residues too short to cover the CDR3 end, so that end is filled in from the germline J gene. This rearrangement joins TRBV14 to TRBJ1-2, with D tentatively TRBD1 (5 bases). Germline V gene data show CDR1 as SGHDN and CDR2 as FVKESK. V shed 3 bases and J shed 2 bases, with 13 bases lying between them. This CDR3 comprises 15 residues. The CDR3 bases that were read are TGTGCCAGCAGCCACCAGGGAGATTTGAACTATGGC. This codes for CASSHQGDLNYG. The whole CDR3 protein is CASSHQGDLNYGYTF.

On this clone itself: Coverage ceases 3 residues before the CDR3 finishes, and the germline J gene fills in the end. This chain connects TRBV6-4 to TRBJ2-6; D possibly corresponds to TRBD2 (6 bases). Germline V gene sequence: CDR1 MRHNA, CDR2 SNTAGT. The CDR3 has 15 residues. The germline V and J ends were trimmed by 7 bases and 0 bases, with 10 bases remaining between them. CDR3 bases read: TGTGCCAGCAAGCCCGGGGGCTCTGGGGCCAACGTC. It translates to CASKPGGSGANV. The full CDR3 sequence reads CASKPGGSGANVLTF.

A note on this clone: The observed sequence ends 3 residues before the CDR3 terminus, with the missing tail filled in from the germline J gene. This chain connects TRBV7-9 to TRBJ2-2, with 12 bases fitting TRBD1. This CDR3 region has 15 residues. V gave up 8 bases and J gave up 7 bases; unmatched junction bases: 8. Germline values: CDR1 SEHNR, CDR2 FQNEAQ (reference sequence). CDR3 sequence: CASRPGQGARGELFF. Incomplete CDR3 DNA: TGTGCCAGCCGCCCGGGACAGGGGGCGCGCGGGGAG.

With regard to this clone: The CDR3 end is not reached by the read, which stops 3 residues before it; the germline J gene fills it in. This chain connects TRBV30 to TRBJ2-7; D call uncertain. V was cut by 4 bases and J by 1 base, with 5 bases left in between. Germline CDR1 and CDR2: GTSNPN and SVGIG (reference sequence). The CDR3 has 11 residues. The sequenced part of the CDR3 DNA is TGTGCCTGGACACAGTCCTACGAG. Translation gives CAWTQSYE. The entire CDR3 protein is CAWTQSYEQYF.

Details on this clone: The missing CDR3 end, 3 residues past where the read stops, is filled in from the germline J gene. The chain employs TRBV5-4 and TRBJ1-4; 11 nucleotides align to TRBD1. The trim removed 6 bases at V and 8 bases at J, leaving 9 bases unmatched. The CDR3 loop spans 15 amino acids. Germline V gene data show CDR1 as SGHNT and CDR2 as YYREEE (reference sequence). CDR3 bases read: TGTGCCAGCACCAATCTGGGGACAGGGGGGGAAAAA. It specifies CASTNLGTGGEK. The full-length CDR3 reads as CASTNLGTGGEKLFF.

On this clone: The observed sequence ends 3 residues before the CDR3 terminus, with the missing tail filled in from the germline J gene. The chain has TRBV7-2 and TRBJ1-1; 7 positions agree with TRBD1. CDR3 length equals 15 residues. Germline CDR1 is SGHTA and CDR2 is FQGNSA. The sequenced CDR3 bases are TGTGCCAGCAGCTTAGCGACAGGGAACCCCTACGAG. It codes for CASSLATGNPYE. The whole CDR3 protein is CASSLATGNPYEAFF.

Notes on this clone: The read halts 3 residues ahead of the CDR3 end, with the missing end drawn from the germline J gene. J is TRBJ2-7 and V is TRBV11-3; unclear D gene. V lost 3 bases, J lost 2 bases, and 8 bases lay in between. The germline V gene encodes CDR1 SGHNT and CDR2 YENEEA. The CDR3 totals 13 residues. This CDR3 is CASSFGRTYEQYF. The sequenced part of the CDR3 DNA is TGTGCCAGCAGCTTTGGCAGAACCTACGAG.

On this clone: The read ends 3 residues shy of where the CDR3 ends; the end is completed using the germline J gene. The chain combines TRBV30 with TRBJ1-3, with TRBD1 as a possible D gene (5 bases). V lost 5 bases and J lost 1, with 9 bases in between. The CDR3 has 13 residues. Germline CDR1 reads GTSNPN; CDR2 reads SVGIG (reference sequence). The CDR3 sequence: CAWAGFSGNTIYF. The sequenced part of the CDR3 DNA is TGTGCCTGGGCAGGGTTTTCTGGAAACACC.

Partial CDR3 DNA: TGTGCCAGCACACAGGGAAGAGATCAGCCC. This translates into CASTQGRDQP. The CDR3 reads in full as CASTQGRDQPQHF. The V gene is TRBV2, the J gene TRBJ1-5; D is perhaps TRBD1 (6 bases). The CDR3 end is not reached by the read, which stops 3 residues before it; the germline J gene fills it in. Trimming cost V 7 bases and J 5 bases, with 12 bases left between them. The CDR3 length is 13 residues. CDR1 and CDR2 from the germline V gene are SNHLY and FYNNEI.